This T cell receptor (beta chain) was obtained from a study of cytomegalovirus exposure and HLA in healthy donors. Whole-study findings and limits: A later analysis found most CMV-associated TCR beta chains apparently HLA-restricted.

The PCR employed 60 Vbeta primers together with 13 Jbeta primers. As handled by the study authors: In a later analysis, some 80 million unique TCR beta chains included roughly 11 million shared by two or more donors. Assay: immunoSEQ multiplex PCR; the TCRdb copy retains only in-frame clones and omits some. That table is the source of V, J and clone size, and D and trimming were worked out from the DNA. The data contain approximately 220,000 clones, less than 85% of them seen just once; the ten biggest clones take up 0.6% to 0.65%. Deletions cut 1 base from V and 5 bases from J, with 12 bases between. CDR1 is MNHEY and CDR2 is SMNVEV in the germline V gene (reference sequence). The CDR3 contains 15 residues. With respect to this clone: Antigen: not known.

The sample was PBMCs. The genes are TRBV27 and TRBJ2-1; D might be TRBD2 (6 bases). This clonotype was obtained from a man aged 18 to 29 in good health and CMV-seronegative. CDR3 sequence (DNA): TGTGCCAGCAGTTTATTCCGGGAGCCCAACAATGAGCAGTTCTTC. It yields the protein CASSLFREPNNEQFF.